Shown below are 14 T cell receptor beta chains from a single sample sequenced in a study of T cell changes during pregnancy in multiple sclerosis. Generated by immunoSEQ multiplex PCR, the TCRdb table keeps only in-frame clones and is missing some. The table records roughly 110,000 clones, around 93% of them present only once. Here the sequenced sample was peripheral blood, taken after pregnancy. These receptors all stem from a female donor with multiple sclerosis, enrolled in a pregnancy study.

This clone was detected once. The V and J genes are TRBV12-1 and TRBJ2-7; the DNA was not used to check the table's D call, TRBD1. TRBV12-1 is described as a pseudogene. The CDR3 sequence is 13 residues long. The DNA for the CDR3 is TGTGCCACGATTCGACAGCGAGACTACGAGCAGTACTTC. Translating it yields CATIRQRDYEQYF.

CDR3 region: CASSGGLAGTTGELFF. For the CDR3, the DNA is TGTGCCAGCAGTGGAGGACTAGCGGGTACCACCGGGGAGCTGTTTTTT. The chain combines TRBV2 with TRBJ2-2, with 11 bases lining up with TRBD2. The germline V gene has CDR1 SNHLY and CDR2 FYNNEI. With 4 bases clipped from V and 4 bases from J, the junction kept 5 bases outside the gene matches. CDR3 length: 16 residues.

J is TRBJ2-3 and V is TRBV5-6, with a tentative D call TRBD1 (6 bases). The CDR3 contains 15 residues. The V and J ends lost 1 base and 0 bases respectively, with 9 bases between them. From germline, CDR1 is SGHDT and CDR2 YYEEEE. The CDR3 is CASSLSGASTDTQYF. CDR3 in DNA: TGTGCCAGCAGCTTGTCAGGGGCTAGCACAGATACGCAGTATTTT.

The chain is built from TRBV5-1 and TRBJ1-1; 9 nucleotides match TRBD1. J gave up 0 bases and V 4 bases, and 4 bases lay outside the gene matches. Germline lookup yields CDR1 SGHRS and CDR2 YFSETQ. The CDR3 contains 15 residues. This chain's CDR3 is CASSNTGGLNTEAFF. In nucleotides, the CDR3 is TGCGCCAGCAGCAACACAGGGGGCCTGAACACTGAAGCTTTCTTT. The full variable domain, rest sourced from reference TRBV5-1 and TRBJ1-1, is KAGVTQTPRYLIKTRGQQVTLSCSPISGHRSVSWYQQTPGQGLQFLFEYFSETQRNKGNFPGRFSGRQFSNSRSEMNVSTLELGDSALYLCASSNTGGLNTEAFFGQGTRLTVV.

The rearrangement uses TRBV19 and TRBJ1-1; no clear D gene. The V end was cut by 3 bases, the J end by 8 bases, with 13 bases between. Germline-derived CDR1 and CDR2 are LNHDA and SQIVND (reference sequence). CDR3 length: 13 amino acids. The CDR3 is CASSIGAQREAFF. In nucleotides, the CDR3 is TGTGCCAGTAGTATCGGAGCCCAAAGAGAAGCTTTCTTT.

Only one count was recorded for this clone. V usage is TRBV7-9 and J usage is TRBJ2-1, with D perhaps TRBD1 (6 bases). Germline CDR1 SEHNR, CDR2 FQNEAQ (reference sequence). CDR3 length equals 14 residues. The germline V and J ends were trimmed by 2 bases and 5 bases, with 10 bases remaining between them. CDR3 sequence: CASSLTRTDNEQFF. The DNA for the CDR3 is TGTGCCAGCAGCTTAACCAGGACAGACAATGAGCAGTTCTTC.

The V gene is TRBV5-1, the J gene TRBJ2-5; 11 nucleotides agree with TRBD2. Germline V gene sequence: CDR1 SGHRS, CDR2 YFSETQ. The V segment lost 7 bases and the J segment 2 bases; nucleotides outside the gene matches: 7. The CDR3 has 15 amino acids. The CDR3 loop reads CASFPGLAVQETQYF. DNA for the CDR3: TGCGCCAGCTTCCCGGGACTAGCGGTACAAGAGACCCAGTACTTC.

The chain joins TRBV10-3 to TRBJ2-4, with D possibly being TRBD1 (6 bases). The CDR3 runs to 16 residues. V was shortened by 5 bases and J by 10 bases, with 24 bases between the two germline ends. The germline CDR1 and CDR2 sequences are ENHRY and SYGVKD. Written as DNA, the CDR3 is TGTGCCATCAGTTCGGGCAGGACAGAGGAAAGTGGAATTCAGTACTTC. Translating gives CAISSGRTEESGIQYF.

The chain employs TRBV5-1 and TRBJ1-6; TRBD1 aligns across 7 bases. The CDR3 covers 16 residues. Germline CDR1 SGHRS, CDR2 YFSETQ. V lost 3 bases, J lost 6 bases, and 9 bases stayed unmatched. The CDR3 loop is CASSWGTVAFNSPLHF. In DNA form, the CDR3 reads TGCGCCAGCAGCTGGGGGACAGTGGCCTTTAATTCACCCCTCCACTTT. The entire variable domain, with the rest obtained from reference TRBV5-1 and TRBJ1-6, is as follows: KAGVTQTPRYLIKTRGQQVTLSCSPISGHRSVSWYQQTPGQGLQFLFEYFSETQRNKGNFPGRFSGRQFSNSRSEMNVSTLELGDSALYLCASSWGTVAFNSPLHFGNGTRLTVT.

The chain employs TRBV5-1 and TRBJ2-7; possible D gene TRBD1, 6 bases. This CDR3 region has 13 residues. CDR1 and CDR2 (germline): SGHRS, YFSETQ. The ends were cut back, 2 bases at V and 3 bases at J, with 9 bases in the middle. CDR3 residues: CASSLQGGYEQYF. CDR3 nucleotide sequence: TGCGCCAGCAGCTTACAGGGCGGCTACGAGCAGTACTTC.

The CDR3 DNA reads TGTGCCAGCAGCTTGATAGCGGGGACTCCAACATACACAGATACGCAGTATTTT. This codes for CASSLIAGTPTYTDTQYF. The J gene is TRBJ2-3, the V gene TRBV5-6; TRBD2 matches 8 bases. Germline V gives CDR1 SGHDT, CDR2 YYEEEE. CDR3 length equals 18 residues. Trimming removed 1 base from V and 2 bases from J; junction bases left unmatched: 12.

V usage is TRBV6-1 and J usage is TRBJ2-1; 9 bases agree with TRBD2. J gave up 9 bases and V 0 bases, and 3 bases lay outside the gene matches. The CDR3 contains 14 residues. Germline V gene data show CDR1 as MNHNS and CDR2 as SASEGT. The CDR3 bases are TGTGCCAGCAGTGAAGCAGTAGCGGGGGTTGAGCAGTTCTTC. The encoded protein is CASSEAVAGVEQFF.

This sequence joins TRBV20-1 and TRBJ2-1; D call uncertain. The CDR3 consists of 11 residues. Germline values: CDR1 DFQATT, CDR2 SNEGSKA (reference sequence). The ends were cut back, 6 bases at V and 12 bases at J, with 15 bases in the middle. The CDR3 DNA reads as TGCAGTGCCTCGTCCCATCTTAGGCAGTTCTTC. Its translation: CSASSHLRQFF.

The chain uses TRBV27 and TRBJ1-5; 7 bases map to TRBD1. This CDR3 has 13 residues. V lost 6 bases, J lost 7 bases, and 6 bases stayed unmatched. In germline, CDR1 is MNHEY, CDR2 SMNVEV (reference sequence). Written as DNA, the CDR3 is TGTGCCAGCAGCCAAGGGGGCGAACAGCCCCAGCATTTT. This gives the protein CASSQGGEQPQHF.